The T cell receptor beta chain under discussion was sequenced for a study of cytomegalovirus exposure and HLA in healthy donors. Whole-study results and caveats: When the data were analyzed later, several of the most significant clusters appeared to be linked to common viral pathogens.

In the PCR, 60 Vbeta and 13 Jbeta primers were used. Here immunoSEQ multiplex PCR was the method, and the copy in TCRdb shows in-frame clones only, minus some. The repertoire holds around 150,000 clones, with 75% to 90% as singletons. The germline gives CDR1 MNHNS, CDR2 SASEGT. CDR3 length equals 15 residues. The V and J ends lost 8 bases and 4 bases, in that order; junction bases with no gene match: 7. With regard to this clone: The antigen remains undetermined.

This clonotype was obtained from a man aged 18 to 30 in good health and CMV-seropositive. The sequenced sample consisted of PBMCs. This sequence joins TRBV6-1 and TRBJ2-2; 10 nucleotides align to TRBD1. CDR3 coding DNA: TGTGCCAGCGGAAGACAGGGGGCAAGCACCGGGGAGCTGTTTTTT. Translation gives CASGRQGASTGELFF.